This T cell receptor beta chain appears in the sequencing data of a study of blood T cells in healthy people across ages. Together with a sample-barcoded 5' primer, a J-beta primer mix was included in a second PCR lasting about 7 to 11 cycles. TCRdb itself ran the 5' RACE reads through MiXCR, one entry per CDR3 protein. Among about 1.6 million distinct CDR3 sequences, 30% to 35% were seen once, and the ten largest hold over 9%. The sequencing sample was made of blood. This receptor was obtained from a woman in her thirties in good health.

The CDR3 region is CSARSTGGGNQPQHF. The CDR3 nucleotides read TGCAGTGCTAGGAGCACAGGGGGAGGCAATCAGCCCCAGCATTTT. The gene calls are TRBV20-1 and TRBJ1-5, with 8 bases matching TRBD1. CDR1 DFQATT and CDR2 SNEGSKA come from the germline V gene (reference sequence). The CDR3 consists of 15 residues. J lost 2 bases, V lost 3 bases, and 6 bases had no gene match.